The source of this T cell receptor beta chain is a study of blood T cells in healthy people across ages. Study conclusions and caveats: It was the long-lived donors that had more naive CD4+ cells and higher diversity than aged donors. Researchers report that TCR beta diversity correlated strongly with naive T cell percentage. Lack of knowledge of donor CMV status possibly confounded expanded clonotype changes. PBMCs that were unsorted prevented a conclusive naive versus antigen-experienced comparison.

For this clonotype: Its antigen is as yet unknown.

Germline CDR1 and CDR2: SGHKS and YYEKEE (reference sequence). There are 16 residues in the CDR3. V shed 2 bases and J shed 2 bases, with 16 bases lying between them. Next came a second PCR, run for about 7 to 11 cycles, which used a sample-barcoded 5' primer along with a J-beta primer mix. TCRdb fed the 5' RACE reads into MiXCR, producing one record per CDR3 protein. The repertoire has about 970,000 distinct CDR3 sequences, 51% of them found once; the top ten carry about a fifth. The source is a woman between 55 and 75 years old in good health. Sequencing was performed on blood. This rearrangement joins TRBV5-5 to TRBJ1-2, with D hard to call. The CDR3, as DNA: TGTGCCAGCAGCTTTCGTTCTGGGGTCCTAAACTATGGCTACACCTTC. Translated, it gives CASSFRSGVLNYGYTF.